A single T cell receptor (beta chain) is shown here with its context. As yet, its antigen is unknown. This record comes from a study of shared clonotypes between healthy human individuals. About the study: Three plates each covered CD4 naive and memory; CD8 naive two, CD8 memory one. Findings of the study overall: For naive CD4 cells, 4% to 6% of clonotypes were shared across a handful of donors.

Approximately 220 ng DNA, tens of thousands of T cell genomes, went into each sorted-subset replicate PCR. Some clones are missing from TCRdb's copy, which holds only in-frame ones; the method was immunoSEQ multiplex PCR. The data show roughly 1.4 million clones, approximately 98.5% seen once. The material sequenced was naive CD4+ T cells sorted from blood. Subset described: CD45RA+ positively selected. The sequence derives from a man aged 30-40 years in good health.

Here the CDR3 DNA reads TGTGCCAGCAGCTGGGACGGGACTTCCTACGAGCAGTACTTC. This translates into CASSWDGTSYEQYF. The chain combines TRBV5-5 with TRBJ2-7; the D gene is possibly TRBD2 (6 bases). The germline gives CDR1 SGHKS, CDR2 YYEKEE (reference sequence). The CDR3 length is 14 residues. V was clipped by 3 bases and J by 1 base, with 11 bases between them.